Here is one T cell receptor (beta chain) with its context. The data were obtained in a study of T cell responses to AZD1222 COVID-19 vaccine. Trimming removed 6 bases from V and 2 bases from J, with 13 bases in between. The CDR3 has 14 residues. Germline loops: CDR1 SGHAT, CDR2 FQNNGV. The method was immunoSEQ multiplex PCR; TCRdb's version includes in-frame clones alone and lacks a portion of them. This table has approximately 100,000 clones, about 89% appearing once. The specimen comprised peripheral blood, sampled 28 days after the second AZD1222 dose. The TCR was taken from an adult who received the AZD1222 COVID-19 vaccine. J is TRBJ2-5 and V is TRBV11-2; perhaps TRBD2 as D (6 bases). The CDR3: CASRNGGLQETQYF. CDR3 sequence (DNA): TGTGCCAGCAGGAATGGTGGACTACAAGAGACCCAGTACTTC. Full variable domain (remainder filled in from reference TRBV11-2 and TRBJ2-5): EAGVAQSPRYKIIEKRQSVAFWCNPISGHATLYWYQQILGQGPKLLIQFQNNGVVDDSQLPKDRFSAERLKGVDSTLKIQPAKLEDSAVYLCASRNGGLQETQYFGPGTRLLVL.